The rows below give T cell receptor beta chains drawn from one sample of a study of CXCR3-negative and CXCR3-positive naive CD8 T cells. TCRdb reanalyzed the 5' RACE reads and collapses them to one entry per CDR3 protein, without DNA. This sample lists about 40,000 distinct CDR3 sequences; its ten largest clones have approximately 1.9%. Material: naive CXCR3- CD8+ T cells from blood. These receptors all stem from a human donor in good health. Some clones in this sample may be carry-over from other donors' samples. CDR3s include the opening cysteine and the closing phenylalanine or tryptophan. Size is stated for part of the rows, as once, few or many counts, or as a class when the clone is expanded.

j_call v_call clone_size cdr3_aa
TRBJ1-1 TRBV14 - CASSQSGTEAFF
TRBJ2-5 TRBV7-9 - CASSRLAGEETQYF
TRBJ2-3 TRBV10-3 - CAISEGGGGTDTQYF
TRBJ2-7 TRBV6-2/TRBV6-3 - CASSYDRSYEQYF
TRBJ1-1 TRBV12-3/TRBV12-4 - CASSFQQGWTEAFF
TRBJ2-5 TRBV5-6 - CASTGWGQETQYF
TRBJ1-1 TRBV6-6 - CASSYPPGQGFTEAFF
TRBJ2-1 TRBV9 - CASSGAGGPSDEQFF
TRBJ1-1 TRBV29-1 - CSGMDRFLEAFF
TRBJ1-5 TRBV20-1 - CSARKGERNQPQHF
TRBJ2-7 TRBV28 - CASSPGTRGGSSYEQYF
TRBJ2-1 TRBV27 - CASSLIAGAANEQFF
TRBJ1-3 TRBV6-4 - CASSAEAGSGNTIYF
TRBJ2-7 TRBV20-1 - CSARELDEAGLYEQYF
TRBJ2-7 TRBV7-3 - CARSLMAGLGEQYF
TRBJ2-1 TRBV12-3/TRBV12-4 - CASSFAGQGEIGEQFF
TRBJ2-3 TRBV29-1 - CSVEDPGQGRDTDTQYF
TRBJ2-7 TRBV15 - CATSRGQGSDYEQYF
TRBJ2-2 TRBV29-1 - CSVEEDRPTGTGELFF
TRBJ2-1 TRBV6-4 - CASSDIPGTGDNEQFF
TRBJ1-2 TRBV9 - CASSETGYDYGYTF
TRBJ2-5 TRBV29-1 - CSGLAGEETQYF
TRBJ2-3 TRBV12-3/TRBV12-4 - CASSPGLELNTDTQYF
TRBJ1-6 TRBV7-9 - CASSAEQGIGSPLHF
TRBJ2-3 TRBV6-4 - CASSDSSGADTQYF
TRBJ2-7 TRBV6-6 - CASSSVQGKGPFSFYEQYF
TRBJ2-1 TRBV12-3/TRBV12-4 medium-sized CASSPPGQGVDEQFF
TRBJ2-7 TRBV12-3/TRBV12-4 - CASSLAVYEQYF
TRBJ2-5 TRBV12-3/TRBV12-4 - CASTLDRRETQYF
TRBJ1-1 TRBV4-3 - CASSQGLGYTEAFF
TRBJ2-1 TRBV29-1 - CSVEDLRGGSYNEQFF
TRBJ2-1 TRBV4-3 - CASSIGLAYNEQFF
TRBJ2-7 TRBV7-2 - CASSSQTYSGSYEQYF
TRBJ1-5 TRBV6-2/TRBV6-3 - CASSYGGDSNQPQHF
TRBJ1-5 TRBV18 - CASSPGTGFAQPQHF
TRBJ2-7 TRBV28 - CASRLGLAGGLGQYF
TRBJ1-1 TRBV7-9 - CASSLVSGGGPMNTEAFF
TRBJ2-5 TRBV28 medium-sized CASSLSGSQETQYF
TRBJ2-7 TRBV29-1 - CSVDPTGTYEQYF
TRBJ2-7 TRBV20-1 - CSARAPGLSYEQYF
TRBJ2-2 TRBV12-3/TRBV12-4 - CASSPDPQGSGELFF
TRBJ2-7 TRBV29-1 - CSVGRAGYEQYF
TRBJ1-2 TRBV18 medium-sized CASSPLYYGYTF
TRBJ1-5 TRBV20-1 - CSARTGTAAGHQPQHF
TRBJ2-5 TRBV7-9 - CASSFGGERETQYF
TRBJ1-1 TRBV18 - CASSPPSRGAEAFF